The 10 T cell receptor beta chains listed next were all sequenced from one sample in a study of blood T cell repertoires in COVID-19. Clones were read by immunoSEQ multiplex PCR, and TCRdb kept only the in-frame ones, dropping some. The data hold a few hundred thousand clones, with roughly four fifths observed a single time. Material for sequencing was peripheral blood. These receptors were collected from a human donor with acute or convalescent COVID-19. The donor label of this sample is uncertain.

The chain combines TRBV19 with TRBJ2-4; the D gene is possibly TRBD2 (6 bases). The CDR3 is 15 residues long. Trimming shortened V by 1 base and J by 5 bases, and 12 bases separated the two germline ends. CDR1 and CDR2 from the germline V gene are LNHDA and SQIVND (reference sequence). The CDR3, as DNA: TGTGCCAGTAGTATAGCCCGGGAGTTTCAAAACATTCAGTACTTC. This codes for CASSIAREFQNIQYF.

The chain joins TRBV5-8 to TRBJ1-3, with TRBD1 matching 10 bases. V lost 1 base, J lost 5 bases, and 9 bases stayed unmatched. The CDR3 is made up of 17 amino acids. Germline V lookup: CDR1 SGHTS, CDR2 YDEGEE. CDR3 nucleotides: TGTGCCAGCAGCTTGTATCTGGACAGGGGGAGGAGAAACACCATATATTTT. Translated: CASSLYLDRGRRNTIYF.

The V gene is TRBV7-2, the J gene TRBJ1-6; no clear D gene. The germline V gene has CDR1 SGHTA and CDR2 FQGNSA. Trimming took 1 base from V and 11 from J, leaving 9 bases between them. The CDR3 is 13 residues long. The CDR3 spells CASSLDERTPLHF. In nucleotides, the CDR3 is TGTGCCAGCAGCTTAGACGAGAGGACACCCCTCCACTTT.

V is TRBV2 and J is TRBJ2-7; D ambiguous. This CDR3 comprises 13 residues. Germline CDR1 is SNHLY and CDR2 is FYNNEI. Trimming shortened V by 5 bases and J by 9 bases, and 17 bases separated the two germline ends. CDR3 sequence reads: CASSPRRTPGQYF. The CDR3, as DNA: TGTGCCAGCAGTCCCCGGCGAACTCCGGGGCAGTACTTC.

The chain employs TRBV18 and TRBJ1-2; unclear D gene. The CDR3 sequence is 12 residues long. V was cut by 5 bases and J by 5 bases, with 9 bases left in between. CDR1 and CDR2 from the germline V gene are KGHSH and LQKENI. This CDR3 reads CASSISEYGYTF. CDR3 nucleotide sequence: TGTGCCAGCTCAATCAGCGAATATGGCTACACCTTC.

This rearrangement joins TRBV14 to TRBJ2-3; a weak D match, TRBD2 (5 bases). Trimming left V 1 base short and J 3 bases short, with 11 bases between. The germline gives CDR1 SGHDN, CDR2 FVKESK. This CDR3 comprises 15 residues. CDR3 in DNA: TGTGCCAGCAGCCAAGGACTAATAGGGACAGATACGCAGTATTTT. This encodes CASSQGLIGTDTQYF.

The J gene is TRBJ1-4, the V gene TRBV5-8; TRBD1 might be the D (6 bases). The CDR3 runs 14 residues. With 4 bases removed from V and 6 bases from J, the gap between germline ends came to 13 bases. In germline, CDR1 is SGHTS, CDR2 YDEGEE. The CDR3 nucleotides read TGTGCCAGCAGCGATGGGGACAATGATGAAAAACTGTTTTTT. Its translation: CASSDGDNDEKLFF.

The chain has TRBV10-2 and TRBJ2-1; 10 bases fit TRBD1. Germline CDR1 is WSHSY and CDR2 is SAAADI. The CDR3 covers 15 residues. J lost 7 bases, V lost 2 bases, and 5 bases had no gene match. The CDR3 sequence: CASSEPGQGLNEQFF. For the CDR3, the DNA is TGCGCCAGCAGTGAGCCGGGACAGGGGTTGAATGAGCAGTTCTTC.

V usage is TRBV12-3 or TRBV12-4 and J usage is TRBJ1-1; 7 bases match TRBD1. The J segment lost 8 bases and the V segment lost 2 bases, leaving 5 bases of the junction unmatched. This CDR3 is 13 amino acids long. In nucleotides, the CDR3 is TGTGCCAGCAGTTTACATGGGACAGCGGAAGCTTTCTTT. Its translation is CASSLHGTAEAFF.

This chain joins TRBV10-3 and TRBJ2-7; 11 bases fit TRBD1. The germline CDR1 and CDR2 sequences are ENHRY and SYGVKD. CDR3 length: 13 residues. V lost 7 bases and J lost 2; bases outside the gene matches: 1. This CDR3 reads CAIKGQGAYEQYF. The CDR3 DNA reads TGTGCCATCAAGGGACAGGGGGCCTACGAGCAGTACTTC.